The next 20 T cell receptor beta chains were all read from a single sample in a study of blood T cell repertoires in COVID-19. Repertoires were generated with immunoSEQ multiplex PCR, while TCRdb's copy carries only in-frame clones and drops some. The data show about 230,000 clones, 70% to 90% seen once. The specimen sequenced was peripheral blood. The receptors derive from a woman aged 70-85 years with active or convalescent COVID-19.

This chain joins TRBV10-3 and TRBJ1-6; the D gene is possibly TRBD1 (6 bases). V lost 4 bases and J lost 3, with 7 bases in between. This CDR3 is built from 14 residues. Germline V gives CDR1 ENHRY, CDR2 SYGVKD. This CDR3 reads CAISGTDYNSPLHF. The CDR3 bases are TGTGCCATCAGTGGGACAGACTATAATTCACCCCTCCACTTT.

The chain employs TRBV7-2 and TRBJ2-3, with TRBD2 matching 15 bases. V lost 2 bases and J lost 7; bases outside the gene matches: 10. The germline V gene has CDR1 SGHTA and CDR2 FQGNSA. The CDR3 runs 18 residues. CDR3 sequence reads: CASSLSHSGLAGGHTQYF. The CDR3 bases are TGTGCCAGCAGCTTAAGCCACTCCGGACTAGCGGGGGGGCATACGCAGTATTTT.

The CDR3 protein is CASSLGTDNYGYTF. For the CDR3, the DNA is TGTGCCAGCAGCCTTGGGACAGACAACTATGGCTACACCTTC. The chain has TRBV3-1 (or the pseudogene TRBV3-2) and TRBJ1-2, with 7 bases aligning to TRBD1. V shed 4 bases, J shed 2 bases, and the junction held 4 bases outside the gene matches. The CDR3 spans 14 residues. Germline V gives CDR1 LGHDT, CDR2 YNNKEL (reference sequence).

The CDR3 sequence is CASSPGVRFEAFF. The CDR3, as DNA: TGTGCCAGCAGCCCCGGGGTTAGGTTTGAAGCTTTCTTT. The chain joins TRBV6-2 or TRBV6-3 to TRBJ1-1; D is ambiguous. The V and J ends lost 6 bases and 7 bases respectively, with 15 bases between them. The CDR3 length is 13 residues. Germline V gene data show CDR1 as MNHEY and CDR2 as SVGEGT.

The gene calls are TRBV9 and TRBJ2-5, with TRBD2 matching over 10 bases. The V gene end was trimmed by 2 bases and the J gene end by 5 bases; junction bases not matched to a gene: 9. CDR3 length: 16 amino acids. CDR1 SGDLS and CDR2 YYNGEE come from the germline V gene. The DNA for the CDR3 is TGTGCCAGCAGCGTTAGGTATTCTAGCGGGGGTGAGACCCAGTACTTC. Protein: CASSVRYSSGGETQYF.

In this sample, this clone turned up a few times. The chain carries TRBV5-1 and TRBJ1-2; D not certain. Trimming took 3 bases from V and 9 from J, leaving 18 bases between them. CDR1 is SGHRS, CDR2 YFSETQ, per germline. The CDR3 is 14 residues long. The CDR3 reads CASSSPAAAGSYTF. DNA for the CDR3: TGCGCCAGCAGCTCCCCGGCGGCAGCGGGAAGCTACACCTTC.

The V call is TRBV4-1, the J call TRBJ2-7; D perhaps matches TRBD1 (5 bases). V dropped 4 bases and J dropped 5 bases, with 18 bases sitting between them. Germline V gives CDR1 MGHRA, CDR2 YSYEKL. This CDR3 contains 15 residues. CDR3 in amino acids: CASSPLDSRTDEQYF. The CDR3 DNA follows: TGCGCCAGCAGCCCACTCGACAGCCGAACCGACGAGCAGTACTTC.

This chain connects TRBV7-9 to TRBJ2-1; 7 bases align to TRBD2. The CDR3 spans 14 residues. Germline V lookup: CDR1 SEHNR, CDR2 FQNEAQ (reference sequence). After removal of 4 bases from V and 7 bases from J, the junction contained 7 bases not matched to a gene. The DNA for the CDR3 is TGTGCCAGCAGCTCGGGGGGACTCTTGAATGAGCAGTTCTTC. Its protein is CASSSGGLLNEQFF.

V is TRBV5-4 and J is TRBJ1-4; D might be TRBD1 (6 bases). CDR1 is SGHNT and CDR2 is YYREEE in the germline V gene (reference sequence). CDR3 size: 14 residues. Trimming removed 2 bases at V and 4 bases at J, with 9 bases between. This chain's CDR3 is CASSFRTDNEKLFF. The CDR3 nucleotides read TGTGCCAGCAGCTTCCGGACAGATAATGAAAAACTGTTTTTT.

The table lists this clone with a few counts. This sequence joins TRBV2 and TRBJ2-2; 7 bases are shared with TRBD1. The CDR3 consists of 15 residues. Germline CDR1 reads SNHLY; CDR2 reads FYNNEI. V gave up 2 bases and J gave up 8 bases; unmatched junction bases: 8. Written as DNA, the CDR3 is TGTGCCAGCAGTGAACAGACAGGGATTATGGGGGAGCTGTTTTTT. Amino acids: CASSEQTGIMGELFF.

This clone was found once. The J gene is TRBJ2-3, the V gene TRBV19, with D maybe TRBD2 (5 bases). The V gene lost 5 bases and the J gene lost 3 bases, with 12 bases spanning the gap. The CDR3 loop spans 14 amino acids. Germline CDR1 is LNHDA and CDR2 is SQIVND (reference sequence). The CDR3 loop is CASSLDGGTDTQYF. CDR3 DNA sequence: TGTGCCAGTAGTCTGGATGGAGGTACAGATACGCAGTATTTT.

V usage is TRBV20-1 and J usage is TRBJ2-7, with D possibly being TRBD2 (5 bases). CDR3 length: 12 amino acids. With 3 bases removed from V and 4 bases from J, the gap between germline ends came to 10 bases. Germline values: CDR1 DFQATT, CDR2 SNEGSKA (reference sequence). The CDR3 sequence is CSASSRGYEQYF. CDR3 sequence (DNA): TGCAGTGCTAGTAGTCGCGGGTACGAGCAGTACTTC.

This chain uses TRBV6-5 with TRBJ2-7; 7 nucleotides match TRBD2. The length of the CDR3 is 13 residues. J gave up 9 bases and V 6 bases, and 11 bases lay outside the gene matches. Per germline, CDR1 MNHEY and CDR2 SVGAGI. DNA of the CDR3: TGTGCCAGCAGGGGGGGGTTCTTTTCTGGGCAGTACTTC. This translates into CASRGGFFSGQYF.

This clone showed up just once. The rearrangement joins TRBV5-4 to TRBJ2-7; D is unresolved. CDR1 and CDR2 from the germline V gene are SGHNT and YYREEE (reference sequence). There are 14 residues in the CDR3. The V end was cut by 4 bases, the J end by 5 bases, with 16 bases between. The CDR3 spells CASSDPRKQDEQYF. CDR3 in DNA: TGTGCCAGCAGCGACCCGAGAAAGCAGGACGAGCAGTACTTC.

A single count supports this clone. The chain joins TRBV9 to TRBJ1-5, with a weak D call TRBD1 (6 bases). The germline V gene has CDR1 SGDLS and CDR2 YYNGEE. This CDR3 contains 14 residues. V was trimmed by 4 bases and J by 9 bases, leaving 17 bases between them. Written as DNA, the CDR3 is TGTGCCAGCAGCCCCGGGACAAGTTGGAGGCCCCAGCATTTT. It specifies CASSPGTSWRPQHF.

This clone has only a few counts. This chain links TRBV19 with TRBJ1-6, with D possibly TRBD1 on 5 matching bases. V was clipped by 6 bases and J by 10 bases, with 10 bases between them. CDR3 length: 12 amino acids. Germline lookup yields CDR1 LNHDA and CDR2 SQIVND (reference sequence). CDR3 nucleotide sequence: TGTGCCAGTAGGGGGGGTGGATCACCCCTCCACTTT. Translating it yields CASRGGGSPLHF.

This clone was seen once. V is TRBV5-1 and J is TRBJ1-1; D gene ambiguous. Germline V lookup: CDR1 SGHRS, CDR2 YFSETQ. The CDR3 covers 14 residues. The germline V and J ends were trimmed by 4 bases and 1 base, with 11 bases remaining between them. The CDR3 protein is CASSITPGNTEAFF. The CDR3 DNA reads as TGCGCCAGCAGCATAACCCCGGGGAACACTGAAGCTTTCTTT.

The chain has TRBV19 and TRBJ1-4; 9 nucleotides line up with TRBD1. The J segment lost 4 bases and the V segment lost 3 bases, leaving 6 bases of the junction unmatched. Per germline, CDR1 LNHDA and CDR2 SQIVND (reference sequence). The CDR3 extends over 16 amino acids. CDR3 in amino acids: CASSIGTDRGNEKLFF. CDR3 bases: TGTGCCAGTAGTATTGGAACGGACAGGGGTAATGAAAAACTGTTTTTT.

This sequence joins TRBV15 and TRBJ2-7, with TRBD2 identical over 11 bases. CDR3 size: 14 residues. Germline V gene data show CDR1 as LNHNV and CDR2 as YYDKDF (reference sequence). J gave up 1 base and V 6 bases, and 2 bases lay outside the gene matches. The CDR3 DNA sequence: TGTGCCACCAGGACTAGCGGGGCTTCCTACGAGCAGTACTTC. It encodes CATRTSGASYEQYF. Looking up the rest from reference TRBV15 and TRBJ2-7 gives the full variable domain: DAMVIQNPRYQVTQFGKPVTLSCSQTLNHNVMYWYQQKSSQAPKLLFHYYDKDFNNEADTPDNFQSRRPNTSFCFLDIRSPGLGDTAMYLCATRTSGASYEQYFGPGTRLTVT.

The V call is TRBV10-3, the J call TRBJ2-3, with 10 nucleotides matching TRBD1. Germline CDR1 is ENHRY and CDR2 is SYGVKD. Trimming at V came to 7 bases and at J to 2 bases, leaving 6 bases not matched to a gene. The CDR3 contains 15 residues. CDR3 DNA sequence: TGTGCCATCAATTTCGGGACAGGGGTCACAGATACGCAGTATTTT. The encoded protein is CAINFGTGVTDTQYF.